Following are 13 T cell receptor beta chains from one sample sequenced in a study of CXCR3-negative and CXCR3-positive naive CD8 T cells. UMI-labeled 5' RACE yielded the TRB cDNA libraries. TCRdb reprocessed the 5' RACE reads and reports one entry per CDR3 protein, with no DNA. The sample table includes tens of thousands of distinct CDR3 sequences. Sequencing was done on a sample of naive CXCR3- CD8+ T cells from blood. Subset in this sample: CD45RO-CCR7+CD27+CD95- naive CD8+ T cells lacking CXCR3 (TNR3-). The receptors originated from a human donor in good health. Some clones in this sample may be carry-over from other donors' samples.

J is TRBJ2-7 and V is TRBV4-1; TCRdb names TRBD1, which stays unverified in the absence of DNA. Per germline, CDR1 MGHRA and CDR2 YSYEKL. The CDR3 has 13 amino acids. The CDR3 loop reads CASSPEGKEEQYF.

The V and J genes are TRBV27 and TRBJ1-5; TCRdb's assignment of TRBD1 cannot be checked, as there is no DNA. The CDR3 covers 15 residues. Germline V gives CDR1 MNHEY, CDR2 SMNVEV (reference sequence). The CDR3 sequence is CDTRGGRGWNQPQHF.

The V and J genes are TRBV20-1 and TRBJ2-7; TCRdb lists TRBD1, though no DNA is available to test this call. The germline V gene encodes CDR1 DFQATT and CDR2 SNEGSKA (reference sequence). CDR3 length: 14 residues. CDR3 sequence: CSARTRQADYEQYF.

The CDR3 here is CASSHTGQGLNSPLHF. This rearrangement joins TRBV7-9 to TRBJ1-6; TCRdb's D call of TRBD1 is untestable without DNA. Per the germline V gene, CDR1 is SEHNR and CDR2 is FQNEAQ (reference sequence). The length of the CDR3 is 16 residues.

The chain recombines TRBV7-8 with TRBJ2-3. The germline gives CDR1 SGHVS, CDR2 FQNEAQ. The CDR3 runs to 13 residues. This chain's CDR3 is CASSFPRTGTQYF.

V usage is TRBV28 and J usage is TRBJ2-7; TCRdb picks TRBD1, but there is no DNA to check that call. The CDR3 loop spans 15 amino acids. The germline gives CDR1 MDHEN, CDR2 SYDVKM. This chain's CDR3 is CASSLTGTGAYEQYF.

V gene TRBV27 combines with J gene TRBJ2-7; no DNA is available, so the TRBD2 call from TCRdb remains unchecked. The CDR3 extends over 14 amino acids. CDR1 is MNHEY and CDR2 is SMNVEV in the germline V gene (reference sequence). The CDR3 loop is CASTTSGASYEQYF.

The chain couples TRBV29-1 to TRBJ1-1. This CDR3 region has 12 residues. Germline CDR1 reads SQVTM; CDR2 reads ANQGSEA. Here the CDR3 reads CSVEVGNTEAFF.

V is TRBV4-1 and J is TRBJ2-2; there is no DNA to check the TCRdb D call of TRBD1. Germline V gene sequence: CDR1 MGHRA, CDR2 YSYEKL. The CDR3 length is 15 residues. CDR3 region: CASSFTGGGTGELFF.

The CDR3 here is CASSLVAADTQYF. V is TRBV7-9 and J is TRBJ2-3. The CDR3 is 13 residues long. The germline CDR1 and CDR2 sequences are SEHNR and FQNEAQ (reference sequence).

CDR3 residues: CASSFLTGGESPDTQYF. The J gene is TRBJ2-3, the V gene TRBV28; TCRdb returns TRBD1, unconfirmable since there is no DNA. The length of the CDR3 is 17 residues. Germline V gene data show CDR1 as MDHEN and CDR2 as SYDVKM.

The chain is built from TRBV29-1 and TRBJ2-1; TCRdb selects TRBD2, and the lack of DNA leaves this call unchecked. The CDR3 loop spans 15 amino acids. Germline V CDR1 and CDR2: SQVTM, ANQGSEA. This CDR3 is CSVEIGRPAGNEQFF.

V and J are TRBV29-1 and TRBJ2-2; TCRdb reports TRBD1, a call that lacks DNA to check it against. Germline assignment: CDR1 SQVTM and CDR2 ANQGSEA. The CDR3 has 17 residues. The CDR3 sequence is CSALPGQGSIGTGELFF.